The 24 T cell receptor beta chains in this list originate from one sample, sequenced in a study of T cell responses to AZD1222 COVID-19 vaccine. Using immunoSEQ multiplex PCR, the repertoire was profiled, and TCRdb retains in-frame clones only, with some absent. This table has some 130,000 clones, approximately 85% appearing once. Sequenced here: peripheral blood, sampled on day 0 of AZD1222 vaccination. These TCRs come from an adult in good health.

This chain connects TRBV7-9 to TRBJ2-3; no reliable D call. CDR1 and CDR2 (germline): SEHNR, FQNEAQ (reference sequence). V was shortened by 0 bases and J by 0 bases, with 7 bases between the two germline ends. The CDR3 runs 15 residues. CDR3 coding DNA: TGTGCCAGCAGCTTAGCGATCGGGAGCACAGATACGCAGTATTTT. Protein product: CASSLAIGSTDTQYF.

V gene TRBV19 combines with J gene TRBJ2-5; 10 bases match TRBD2. Germline V gene sequence: CDR1 LNHDA, CDR2 SQIVND (reference sequence). The CDR3 loop spans 17 amino acids. V dropped 1 base and J dropped 4; count of bases not matched to a gene: 9. The CDR3 region has the DNA TGTGCCAGTAGTATAGGGGTCCTAGCGGGAGCTGGAGAGACCCAGTACTTC. It yields the protein CASSIGVLAGAGETQYF.

This chain uses TRBV10-1 with TRBJ2-1; 9 bases line up with TRBD2. V lost 10 bases, J lost 5 bases, and 12 bases stayed unmatched. The germline V gene has CDR1 WNHNN and CDR2 SYGVQD (reference sequence). CDR3 length: 15 residues. In nucleotides, the CDR3 is TGCGCCAAAGGGGGCGGGAGGGCCCTCGACAATGAGCAGTTCTTC. It codes for CAKGGGRALDNEQFF.

The chain combines TRBV6-5 with TRBJ1-2; 8 positions agree with TRBD1. The CDR3 loop spans 15 amino acids. From germline, CDR1 is MNHEY and CDR2 SVGAGI. V lost 1 base to trimming and J lost 4 bases; unmatched junction nucleotides: 5. This CDR3 is CASSYYPTGGYGYTF. DNA of the CDR3: TGTGCCAGCAGTTACTACCCTACAGGGGGCTATGGCTACACCTTC.

The gene calls are TRBV5-1 and TRBJ2-3; no reliable D call. Per germline, CDR1 SGHRS and CDR2 YFSETQ. V lost 2 bases and J 3 bases, leaving 13 bases between the germline ends. This CDR3 spans 15 amino acids. This CDR3 reads CASSLNGVETDTQYF. In nucleotides, the CDR3 is TGCGCCAGCAGCTTAAATGGAGTAGAGACAGATACGCAGTATTTT.

This chain joins TRBV6-5 and TRBJ2-3; tentatively, D is TRBD2 (6 bases). The germline gives CDR1 MNHEY, CDR2 SVGAGI. The germline V and J ends were trimmed by 6 bases and 2 bases, with 15 bases remaining between them. The CDR3 is 15 residues long. Written as DNA, the CDR3 is TGTGCCAGCAGCACGAGCGGGCGGTACACAGATACGCAGTATTTT. Its translation: CASSTSGRYTDTQYF.

A single count supports this clone. V and J are TRBV7-9 and TRBJ1-1; weak D call: TRBD1 (6 bases). The CDR3 consists of 12 residues. In germline, CDR1 is SEHNR, CDR2 FQNEAQ (reference sequence). V was trimmed by 5 bases and J by 5 bases, leaving 9 bases between them. CDR3 coding DNA: TGTGCCAGCAGCCGAGGGGGTACTGAAGCTTTCTTT. It codes for CASSRGGTEAFF.

The genes are TRBV27 and TRBJ2-7, with D hard to call. The CDR3 runs 14 residues. The germline V and J ends were trimmed by 3 bases and 2 bases, with 11 bases remaining between them. The germline gives CDR1 MNHEY, CDR2 SMNVEV (reference sequence). The CDR3 spells CASSFGRRTYEQYF. The CDR3, as DNA: TGTGCCAGCAGTTTTGGCCGCAGGACCTACGAGCAGTACTTC.

J is TRBJ2-3 and V is TRBV27; the D gene is possibly TRBD2 (5 bases). Trimming cost V 7 bases and J 2 bases, with 19 bases left between them. Germline V gene lookup returns CDR1 MNHEY and CDR2 SMNVEV (reference sequence). CDR3 length equals 16 residues. The CDR3 loop is CASTPAGFRPTDTQYF. CDR3 nucleotides: TGTGCCAGCACCCCCGCGGGCTTCCGCCCCACAGATACGCAGTATTTT.

The chain is built from TRBV18 and TRBJ2-1; 11 bases agree with TRBD2. The CDR3 length is 16 residues. The V gene end was trimmed by 0 bases and the J gene end by 8 bases; junction bases not matched to a gene: 6. Germline CDR1 reads KGHSH; CDR2 reads LQKENI. CDR3 loop: CASSPPVAGGPDEQFF. The CDR3 region has the DNA TGTGCCAGCTCACCACCGGTAGCGGGGGGGCCTGATGAGCAGTTCTTC.

The V call is TRBV15, the J call TRBJ2-3; TRBD1 agrees at 10 bases. The CDR3 consists of 17 residues. The junction had 7 bases not matched to a gene; V was cut back by 0 bases and J by 4 bases. The germline V gene encodes CDR1 LNHNV and CDR2 YYDKDF (reference sequence). CDR3 DNA sequence: TGTGCCACCAGCAGAGATCCCGGGACAGGGGCTGCAGATACGCAGTATTTT. It encodes CATSRDPGTGAADTQYF.

CDR3 region: CSARGGGQYF. The CDR3 DNA reads as TGCAGTGCTAGAGGAGGCGGGCAGTATTTT. This rearrangement joins TRBV20-1 to TRBJ2-3; no firm D call. From germline, CDR1 is DFQATT and CDR2 SNEGSKA (reference sequence). CDR3 size: 10 residues. Trimming removed 1 base from V and 11 bases from J, with 7 bases in between.

This clone has a single count. The V and J genes are TRBV5-1 and TRBJ1-6; D is unresolved. The CDR3 has 13 residues. From germline, CDR1 is SGHRS and CDR2 YFSETQ. With 4 bases removed from V and 8 bases from J, the gap between germline ends came to 10 bases. CDR3 loop: CASSTESHSPLHF. DNA for the CDR3: TGCGCCAGCAGCACCGAATCTCATTCACCCCTCCACTTT.

The DNA of the CDR3 is TGTGCCACCGGGACAGGGGATAATGAAAAACTGTTTTTT. Protein: CATGTGDNEKLFF. The chain links TRBV15 to TRBJ1-4; 10 bases are a match to TRBD1. There are 13 residues in the CDR3. From germline, CDR1 is LNHNV and CDR2 YYDKDF (reference sequence). The V segment lost 8 bases and the J segment 4 bases; nucleotides outside the gene matches: 1.

The chain has TRBV2 and TRBJ2-7; D gene uncertain. Trimming pared 5 bases from V and 0 bases from J, leaving 8 bases between. This CDR3 is 13 amino acids long. Germline V lookup: CDR1 SNHLY, CDR2 FYNNEI. The DNA for the CDR3 is TGTGCCAGCAGTACGGCAGTCTCCTACGAGCAGTACTTC. Its protein is CASSTAVSYEQYF.

The V gene is TRBV28, the J gene TRBJ2-1; D might be TRBD2 (5 bases). Looked up from germline, CDR1 is MDHEN and CDR2 is SYDVKM. Trimming took off 5 bases at V and 3 bases at J, with 14 bases between the two ends. This CDR3 spans 15 amino acids. Here the CDR3 DNA reads TGTGCCAGCAGTCGTTTCGAGGGCAGCTACAATGAGCAGTTCTTC. Its translation is CASSRFEGSYNEQFF.

This chain links TRBV5-1 with TRBJ1-1; D ambiguous. Germline CDR1 and CDR2: SGHRS and YFSETQ. V was pared by 0 bases and J by 5 bases, with 5 bases between. This CDR3 comprises 12 residues. CDR3 in amino acids: CASSLVRTEAFF. CDR3 DNA sequence: TGCGCCAGCAGCTTGGTGAGGACTGAAGCTTTCTTT.

This clone has only one observation. The chain carries TRBV5-4 and TRBJ1-2, with 7 bases that match TRBD1. The CDR3 contains 14 residues. After removal of 1 base from V and 2 bases from J, the junction contained 2 bases not matched to a gene. From germline, CDR1 is SGHNT and CDR2 YYREEE (reference sequence). The CDR3 protein is CASSLTGANYGYTF. The CDR3 nucleotides are TGTGCCAGCAGCTTGACAGGGGCCAACTATGGCTACACCTTC.

This clone has a single count. The V gene is TRBV27, the J gene TRBJ2-6; weak D call: TRBD1 (6 bases). The V gene lost 6 bases and the J gene lost 0 bases, with 21 bases spanning the gap. Germline CDR1 reads MNHEY; CDR2 reads SMNVEV (reference sequence). CDR3 length: 19 amino acids. This CDR3 is CASSTLQGREGSGANVLTF. The CDR3 DNA reads TGTGCCAGCAGCACTTTACAGGGTCGAGAAGGCTCTGGGGCCAACGTCCTGACTTTC.

In this sample, this clone turned up once. V usage is TRBV7-2 and J usage is TRBJ2-5; D assignment may be TRBD1 or TRBD2 (5 bases each). The V gene's germline CDR1 is SGHTA and CDR2 FQGNSA. The CDR3 consists of 12 residues. Trimming shortened V by 6 bases and J by 4 bases, and 9 bases separated the two germline ends. For the CDR3, the DNA is TGTGCCAGCAGGGGACGGGCAGAGACCCAGTACTTC. Translated, it gives CASRGRAETQYF.

The V call is TRBV19, the J call TRBJ1-6; D not certain. The CDR3 has 13 residues. Germline assignment: CDR1 LNHDA and CDR2 SQIVND (reference sequence). The germline V and J ends were trimmed by 5 bases and 10 bases, with 12 bases remaining between them. For the CDR3, the DNA is TGTGCCAGTAGTGGACCGAGAGGATCACCCCTCCACTTT. It yields the protein CASSGPRGSPLHF. Full variable domain (missing parts from reference TRBV19 and TRBJ1-6): DGGITQSPKYLFRKEGQNVTLSCEQNLNHDAMYWYRQDPGQGLRLIYYSQIVNDFQKGDIAEGYSVSREKKESFPLTVTSAQKNPTAFYLCASSGPRGSPLHFGNGTRLTVT.

The chain recombines TRBV11-3 with TRBJ2-1; 8 nucleotides agree with TRBD2. Germline values: CDR1 SGHNT, CDR2 YENEEA. With 4 bases clipped from V and 6 bases from J, the junction kept 8 bases outside the gene matches. This CDR3 has 15 amino acids. In DNA form, the CDR3 reads TGTGCCAGCAGCTCCTGGAGCGGGAGTGGCAATGAGCAGTTCTTC. This encodes CASSSWSGSGNEQFF.

The chain employs TRBV23-1 and TRBJ1-3; TRBD1 matches 9 bases. TRBV23-1 is sorted into the ORF group, with uncertain function. V trimming: 3 bases; J trimming: 1 base; junction bases outside the gene matches: 10. CDR3 length equals 18 residues. The CDR3 here is CASSHAAGTGSSGNTIYF. CDR3 bases: TGCGCCAGCAGTCACGCCGCCGGGACAGGGAGTTCTGGAAACACCATATATTTT.

The chain couples TRBV9 to TRBJ1-3; D ambiguous. V was clipped by 0 bases and J by 0 bases, with 7 bases between them. CDR1 and CDR2 (germline): SGDLS, YYNGEE. The CDR3 runs to 15 residues. The CDR3: CASSVVGLSGNTIYF. The CDR3 DNA reads as TGTGCCAGCAGCGTAGTAGGTCTCTCTGGAAACACCATATATTTT.